Listed below are T cell receptor beta chains from one sample, sequenced in a study of T cell repertoires in cytomegalovirus infection. TCRdb re-called the reads with MiXCR, one entry per CDR3 protein. The sample has a few hundred thousand distinct CDR3 sequences, around a sixth seen once; the top ten hold 12%. The sample taken for sequencing was PBMCs. The receptors originated from a human donor in good health (CMV status not recorded). Some clones in this sample may be carry-over from other donors' samples. CDR3s include the opening cysteine and the closing phenylalanine or tryptophan. The D gene is left open where the match is weak. Size values are once, few and many counts, or a class for expanded clones, and some rows have none.

>TRBV12-3/TRBV12-4|TRBD2|many|TRBJ2-1
CASSLGLAGGYEQFF
TGTGCCAGCAGTTTAGGGCTAGCGGGGGGATATGAGCAGTTCTTC
>TRBV7-8|NA|many|TRBJ1-4
CASSLGQGPEKLFF
TGTGCCAGCAGCTTAGGCCAGGGTCCTGAAAAACTGTTTTTT
>TRBV4-2|TRBD2|few|TRBJ2-1
CASSQDPRGGAGGNEQFF
TGTGCCAGCAGCCAAGATCCACGCGGGGGGGCAGGTGGCAATGAGCAGTTCTTC
>TRBV19|NA|many|TRBJ2-1
CASRHNGGSAYNEQFF
TGTGCCAGTAGACATAACGGGGGCTCAGCCTACAATGAGCAGTTCTTC
>TRBV3-1|NA|NA|TRBJ1-4
CASSQGIREKLFF
TGTGCCAGCAGCCAGGGGATTCGTGAAAAACTGTTTTTT
>TRBV7-2|NA|NA|TRBJ2-6
CASSPQVSGANVLTF
TGTGCCAGCAGCCCTCAGGTTTCTGGGGCCAACGTCCTGACTTTC
>TRBV7-2|TRBD1|NA|TRBJ2-5
CASSLGGTGGETQYF
TGTGCCAGCAGCTTAGGGGGGACAGGGGGGGAGACCCAGTACTTC
>TRBV12-3/TRBV12-4|NA|many|TRBJ2-1
CASSLEGINEQFF
TGTGCCAGCAGTTTGGAGGGGATCAATGAGCAGTTCTTC
>TRBV3-1|NA|NA|TRBJ1-2
CASSQGDRDYGYTF
TGTGCCAGCAGCCAAGGGGACCGAGACTATGGCTACACCTTC
>TRBV5-1|NA|NA|TRBJ2-7
CASGLGNGVFSYEQYF
TGCGCCAGCGGCTTGGGGAACGGGGTATTCTCCTACGAGCAGTACTTC
>TRBV4-2|TRBD2|many|TRBJ2-1
CASSQHLGTSGEYNEQFF
TGTGCCAGCAGCCAACACCTCGGGACTAGCGGGGAATACAATGAGCAGTTCTTC
>TRBV12-3/TRBV12-4|NA|NA|TRBJ1-2
CASSFRRGALYGYTF
TGTGCCAGCAGCTTCCGTAGGGGGGCTCTCTATGGCTACACCTTC
>TRBV6-2/TRBV6-3|TRBD2|NA|TRBJ2-1
CASSPLAGGAYNEQFF
TGTGCCAGCAGTCCATTAGCGGGGGGAGCCTACAATGAGCAGTTCTTC
>TRBV7-2|TRBD1|many|TRBJ1-6
CASSQQGGNSPLHF
TGTGCCAGCAGCCAGCAGGGGGGGAATTCACCCCTCCACTTT
>TRBV12-3/TRBV12-4|NA|NA|TRBJ1-6
CASSPGRRGGSPLHF
TGTGCCAGCAGTCCCGGGCGAAGGGGTGGTTCACCCCTCCACTTT
>TRBV6-5|NA|many|TRBJ1-5
CASSYSRGNQPQHF
TGTGCCAGCAGTTACTCGAGGGGAAATCAGCCCCAGCATTTT
>TRBV19|NA|NA|TRBJ1-5
CASSIDPQQPQHF
TGTGCCAGTAGTATAGACCCTCAACAGCCCCAGCATTTT
>TRBV2|NA|few|TRBJ1-5
CASNGLNQPQHF
TGTGCCAGCAATGGACTCAATCAGCCCCAGCATTTT
>TRBV6-2/TRBV6-3|NA|NA|TRBJ1-2
CASSYQEGYGYTF
TGTGCCAGCAGTTACCAAGAGGGCTATGGCTACACCTTC
>TRBV5-1|TRBD1|NA|TRBJ1-2
CASSLRGLGGYTF
TGCGCCAGCAGTCTCAGGGGGCTCGGTGGCTACACCTTC
>TRBV6-5|NA|many|TRBJ2-2
CASSYSGRVDTGELFF
TGTGCCAGCAGTTACTCCGGCAGGGTGGACACCGGGGAGCTGTTTTTT
>TRBV10-3|NA|few|TRBJ1-6
CAISDRGQSNSPLHF
TGTGCCATCAGTGACAGGGGCCAGAGTAATTCACCCCTCCACTTT
>TRBV29-1|NA|NA|TRBJ1-3
CSVHTSGNTIYF
TGCAGCGTTCACACCTCTGGAAACACCATATATTTT
>TRBV5-6|NA|few|TRBJ1-5
CASSSGPPAHQPQHF
TGTGCCAGCAGCTCGGGCCCCCCGGCACATCAGCCCCAGCATTTT
>TRBV7-6|NA|many|TRBJ2-1
CASSLKRRGHNEQFF
TGTGCCAGCAGCTTGAAGAGACGAGGCCACAATGAGCAGTTCTTC
>TRBV6-5|TRBD2|few|TRBJ2-3
CASRRLAGGTSTDTQYF
TGTGCCAGCAGGCGACTAGCGGGGGGGACTAGCACAGATACGCAGTATTTT
>TRBV5-4|NA|NA|TRBJ2-3
CASSLGGTAPPSTDTQYF
TGTGCCAGCAGCCTCGGAGGGACCGCCCCCCCCAGCACAGATACGCAGTATTTT
>TRBV20-1|NA|NA|TRBJ1-1
CSARDTNTEAFF
TGCAGTGCAAGGGACACGAACACTGAAGCTTTCTTT
>TRBV5-5|NA|NA|TRBJ2-5
CASSFIGTQETQYF
TGTGCCAGCAGCTTTATAGGGACGCAAGAGACCCAGTACTTC
>TRBV11-2|TRBD2|few|TRBJ2-3
CASSTGGVAVADTQYF
TGTGCCAGCAGCACGGGGGGAGTAGCAGTAGCAGATACGCAGTATTTT
>TRBV5-4|NA|NA|TRBJ2-3
CASSSKGDSHTQYF
TGTGCCAGCAGCTCGAAAGGGGACTCTCATACGCAGTATTTT
>TRBV28|NA|NA|TRBJ1-4
CASSLSTELEKLFF
TGTGCCAGCAGTTTATCAACGGAACTGGAAAAACTGTTTTTT
>TRBV2|NA|few|TRBJ2-4
CASSEVGVIQYF
TGTGCCAGCAGTGAAGTCGGAGTCATTCAGTACTTC
>TRBV11-2|NA|few|TRBJ2-7
CASSEGVSRSYEQYF
TGTGCCAGCAGCGAGGGGGTCAGTCGCAGCTACGAGCAGTACTTC
>TRBV7-2|NA|many|TRBJ2-7
CASSLGGGEGRYEQYF
TGTGCCAGCAGCTTAGGAGGCGGGGAAGGTCGCTACGAGCAGTACTTC
>TRBV20-1|NA|few|TRBJ1-6
CSARETQGRNTLHF
TGCAGTGCTAGGGAGACCCAGGGACGGAACACCCTCCACTTT
>TRBV27|TRBD1|NA|TRBJ1-1
CASKRTGGNTEAFF
TGTGCCAGCAAGAGGACAGGGGGCAACACTGAAGCTTTCTTT
>TRBV6-6|NA|NA|TRBJ1-1
CASSVFGTRDVDWNTEAFF
TGTGCCAGCAGTGTATTTGGGACCCGAGATGTTGACTGGAACACTGAAGCTTTCTTT
>TRBV4-3|TRBD1|many|TRBJ2-3
CASSHLPRDRGGDTQYF
TGCGCCAGCAGCCACCTCCCCCGGGACAGGGGAGGGGATACGCAGTATTTT
>TRBV4-3|TRBD1|many|TRBJ1-1
CASSQGQGAEAFF
TGCGCCAGCAGCCAAGGGCAGGGGGCTGAAGCTTTCTTT
>TRBV19|NA|NA|TRBJ2-4
CASSTAAAKNIQYF
TGTGCCAGTAGTACTGCAGCTGCGAAAAACATTCAGTACTTC
>TRBV28|NA|few|TRBJ1-6
CASSSLRRGPLHF
TGTGCCAGCAGTTCCCTTCGACGGGGACCCCTCCACTTT
>TRBV24-1|NA|NA|TRBJ1-5
CATSEQGMLNQPQHF
TGTGCCACCAGTGAGCAGGGTATGTTGAATCAGCCCCAGCATTTT
>TRBV7-2|NA|many|TRBJ2-7
CASSLPSDEQYF
TGTGCCAGCAGCTTACCGAGCGACGAGCAGTACTTC
>TRBV2|NA|few|TRBJ1-5
CASSLPRGPNQPQHF
TGTGCCAGCAGCCTCCCCAGGGGACCCAATCAGCCCCAGCATTTT
>TRBV6-5|NA|few|TRBJ1-5
CASSARGTQDQPQHF
TGTGCCAGCAGCGCTCGAGGGACACAGGATCAGCCCCAGCATTTT
>TRBV7-9|NA|NA|TRBJ2-1
CASSLFSGTAYNEQFF
TGTGCCAGCAGCTTATTTTCGGGAACAGCTTACAATGAGCAGTTCTTC
>TRBV10-3|NA|NA|TRBJ1-1
CAISESPGANTEAFF
TGTGCCATCAGTGAGTCGCCAGGGGCGAACACTGAAGCTTTCTTT
>TRBV11-3|TRBD2|once|TRBJ2-1
CASSGTGGLYNEQFF
TGTGCCAGCAGCGGAACGGGGGGGCTTTACAATGAGCAGTTCTTC
>TRBV28|TRBD2|few|TRBJ2-5
CASSPLSGGPTQYF
TGTGCCAGCAGTCCACTGAGCGGGGGGCCGACCCAGTACTTC
>TRBV7-3|TRBD2|many|TRBJ2-1
CASSLGGGGNNEQFF
TGTGCCAGCAGCTTGGGCGGGGGGGGTAACAATGAGCAGTTCTTC
>TRBV12-3/TRBV12-4|NA|once|TRBJ2-2
CASSLEQVNTGELFF
TGTGCCAGCAGTTTGGAGCAGGTTAACACCGGGGAGCTGTTTTTT
>TRBV7-2|NA|many|TRBJ2-3
CASSPPGHKSTDTQYF
TGTGCCAGCAGCCCCCCGGGGCATAAAAGCACAGATACGCAGTATTTT
>TRBV19|NA|NA|TRBJ1-1
CASIRDGLNTEAFF
TGTGCCAGTATAAGGGACGGGTTGAACACTGAAGCTTTCTTT
>TRBV4-3|NA|many|TRBJ2-1
CASSPPGGDEQFF
TGCGCCAGCAGCCCCCCTGGGGGTGATGAGCAGTTCTTC
>TRBV6-5|TRBD1|many|TRBJ2-7
CASSYLGQLNSYEQYF
TGTGCCAGCAGTTACTTGGGACAGTTGAACTCCTACGAGCAGTACTTC
>TRBV7-2|TRBD2|many|TRBJ2-5
CASSPRASGEETQYF
TGTGCCAGCAGCCCCAGGGCTAGCGGTGAGGAGACCCAGTACTTC